This TCR beta chain appears in the sequencing data of a study of cytomegalovirus exposure and HLA in healthy donors. Looking at the study overall: According to later analysis, the same platform produced the 100 to 150 validation and about 630 first-cohort repertoires.

There are 16 residues in the CDR3. CDR1 LGHNA and CDR2 YSLEER come from the germline V gene. V dropped 1 base and J dropped 11; count of bases not matched to a gene: 11. Regarding the study as a whole: Overall, roughly 170 TCR beta chains were annotated as cytomegalovirus-associated. Reported results showed that the classifier diagnosed cytomegalovirus status with high specificity and sensitivity. CMV antigen specificity of a few CMV-associated chains was confirmed in vitro.

A remark on this clone: Its antigen is unknown.

The method was immunoSEQ multiplex PCR; TCRdb's version includes in-frame clones alone and lacks a portion of them. The table shows roughly 180,000 clones, with around nine tenths occurring only once. The gene calls are TRBV4-3 and TRBJ1-6; 7 nucleotides match TRBD1. The specimen sequenced was PBMCs. The TCR sequence derives from a man aged 25-40 years in good health and CMV-seropositive. CDR3 region: CASSQARAARGAPLHF. CDR3 nucleotide sequence: TGCGCCAGCAGCCAAGCCCGGGCAGCCAGGGGGGCACCCCTCCACTTT.